A selection of T cell receptor beta chains follows, all from one sample in a study of read filtering for tumor transcriptome and immune sequencing. TCRdb used MiXCR to reprocess the reads, holding one entry per CDR3 protein. The sample shows 25,000 to 35,000 distinct CDR3 sequences, roughly 18% of them seen only once. Source material: a population of CD138-negative cells sorted from bone marrow. The source of these receptors is a donor at least 40 years old with multiple myeloma. Each CDR3 is given with its conserved first and last residue. The order of the fields is J gene, clone size, D gene, V gene, CDR3 DNA, CDR3 protein. D genes are given only for firm matches. Clone size is not always given. Where it is, it says once, few, many or a class for expanded clones.

j_call: TRBJ2-3
clone_size: few
d_call: -
v_call: TRBV2
cdr3_nt: TGTGCCAGCACCCCGGGGGAATACACAGATACGCAGTATTTT
cdr3_aa: CASTPGEYTDTQYF

j_call: TRBJ2-6
clone_size: once
d_call: -
v_call: TRBV5-6
cdr3_nt: TGTGCCATCAGTGGACGGAGGGGGTATGGAACTAGGGCCAACGTCCTGACTTTC
cdr3_aa: CAISGRRGYGTRANVLTF

j_call: TRBJ2-1
clone_size: many
d_call: -
v_call: TRBV2
cdr3_nt: TGTGCCAGCAGTGTAACCGGACAGAAAGCCAATGAGCAGTTCTTC
cdr3_aa: CASSVTGQKANEQFF

j_call: TRBJ2-2
clone_size: -
d_call: -
v_call: TRBV18
cdr3_nt: TGTGCCAGCTCACCGTGGGTGGAGGCGAACACCGGGGAGCTGTTTTTT
cdr3_aa: CASSPWVEANTGELFF

j_call: TRBJ1-1
clone_size: few
d_call: -
v_call: TRBV6-5
cdr3_nt: TGTGCCAGCTGCGTAAGGGGGAACACTGAAGCTTTCTTT
cdr3_aa: CASCVRGNTEAFF

j_call: TRBJ2-3
clone_size: many
d_call: -
v_call: TRBV29-1
cdr3_nt: TGCAGCGTTGAAGAGCTGGAAGCGGGCCCGAGGACAGATACGCAGTATTTT
cdr3_aa: CSVEELEAGPRTDTQYF

j_call: TRBJ1-1
clone_size: -
d_call: -
v_call: TRBV7-9
cdr3_nt: TGTGCCAGCAGCCTACATGTTTCTGAAGCTTTCTTT
cdr3_aa: CASSLHVSEAFF

j_call: TRBJ1-1
clone_size: many
d_call: -
v_call: TRBV28
cdr3_nt: TGTGCCAGCAGTCCCCTCCCCGTTTTAGGGGCTGAAGTTTTCTTT
cdr3_aa: CASSPLPVLGAEVFF

j_call: TRBJ2-1
clone_size: -
d_call: -
v_call: TRBV28
cdr3_nt: TGTTCCAGCAGTCGCAGATATGGCAATGAGCAGTTCTTC
cdr3_aa: CSSSRRYGNEQFF

j_call: TRBJ2-1
clone_size: -
d_call: TRBD2
v_call: TRBV9
cdr3_nt: TGTGCCAGCAGTCTAGGGGGTAGCGGGAGAGCCAGAAATGAACAGTCCTTC
cdr3_aa: CASSLGGSGRARNEQSF

j_call: TRBJ2-3
clone_size: few
d_call: -
v_call: TRBV7-2
cdr3_nt: TGTGCCAGCAGCTTCGTAGGGCAGGGGACAGATACGCAGTATTTT
cdr3_aa: CASSFVGQGTDTQYF

j_call: TRBJ1-1
clone_size: many
d_call: -
v_call: TRBV6-5
cdr3_nt: TGTGCCAGCAGGATACTCCTGGGGGGGAACACTGAAGCTTTCTTT
cdr3_aa: CASRILLGGNTEAFF

j_call: TRBJ2-5
clone_size: -
d_call: -
v_call: TRBV7-6
cdr3_nt: TGTGCCAGCAGCTTAGTGGGGGGCCAAGAGACCCAGTACTTC
cdr3_aa: CASSLVGGQETQYF

j_call: TRBJ2-6
clone_size: -
d_call: -
v_call: TRBV5-4
cdr3_nt: TGTGCCACTCGTGAGGGGCTCTCTGGGGCCAACGTCCTGACTTTC
cdr3_aa: CATREGLSGANVLTF

j_call: TRBJ1-5
clone_size: -
d_call: -
v_call: TRBV7-9
cdr3_nt: TGTTCCAGCAGCTCTACCGGGACCAACAATCAGCCCCAGCATTTT
cdr3_aa: CSSSSTGTNNQPQHF

j_call: TRBJ2-1
clone_size: medium-sized
d_call: -
v_call: TRBV2
cdr3_nt: TGTGCCAGCAGGCTCTACAATGAGCAGTTCTTC
cdr3_aa: CASRLYNEQFF

j_call: TRBJ2-1
clone_size: many
d_call: -
v_call: TRBV7-2
cdr3_nt: TGTGCCAGCAGCCCGAGGGTAGGGAGGAATGAGCAGTTCTTC
cdr3_aa: CASSPRVGRNEQFF

j_call: TRBJ2-5
clone_size: many
d_call: -
v_call: TRBV10-3
cdr3_nt: TGTGCCATCAGTGAGCCCCAGGCGGGTTCAGAGACCCAGTACTTC
cdr3_aa: CAISEPQAGSETQYF

j_call: TRBJ2-5
clone_size: few
d_call: -
v_call: TRBV14
cdr3_nt: TGTGCCAGCAGCCATCTGGGATCAGAGACCCAGTACTTC
cdr3_aa: CASSHLGSETQYF

j_call: TRBJ2-4
clone_size: few
d_call: TRBD1
v_call: TRBV5-5
cdr3_nt: TGTGCCAGCAGCTTAGGGGGACAGGTGCAGTACTTC
cdr3_aa: CASSLGGQVQYF

j_call: TRBJ2-3
clone_size: many
d_call: TRBD2
v_call: TRBV5-1
cdr3_nt: TGCGCCAGCAGCCGGACTAGCTGGAGTGGTACAGATACGCAGTATTTT
cdr3_aa: CASSRTSWSGTDTQYF

j_call: TRBJ2-3
clone_size: -
d_call: -
v_call: TRBV15
cdr3_nt: TGTGCCGCCAGCTTCCGACTGGCCGCTGCTAGCACAGATACGCAGTATTTT
cdr3_aa: CAASFRLAAASTDTQYF

j_call: TRBJ1-1
clone_size: many
d_call: -
v_call: TRBV10-3
cdr3_nt: TGTGCCATCAGTGAGTCGAGAGATGAAGCTTTCTTT
cdr3_aa: CAISESRDEAFF

j_call: TRBJ2-1
clone_size: few
d_call: -
v_call: TRBV29-1
cdr3_nt: TGCAGCGTCATCCAGTGGTTCGATGATCAGTTCTTC
cdr3_aa: CSVIQWFDDQFF

j_call: TRBJ2-3
clone_size: many
d_call: -
v_call: TRBV27
cdr3_nt: TGTGCCAGCAGTTGGACTGTTCCTCCCACAGATACGCAGTATTTT
cdr3_aa: CASSWTVPPTDTQYF

j_call: TRBJ2-1
clone_size: many
d_call: -
v_call: TRBV3-1
cdr3_nt: TGTGCCAGCAGCCGCGACTACAATGAGCAGTTCTTC
cdr3_aa: CASSRDYNEQFF

j_call: TRBJ2-4
clone_size: -
d_call: -
v_call: TRBV7-2
cdr3_nt: TGTGCCAGCAGCTTATTTGCGGGCTTC
cdr3_aa: CASSLFAGF

j_call: TRBJ2-2
clone_size: many
d_call: -
v_call: TRBV5-1
cdr3_nt: TGCGCCAGCAGCTTGGGGGCAACGACCGGGGAGCTGTTTTTT
cdr3_aa: CASSLGATTGELFF

j_call: TRBJ2-6
clone_size: medium-sized
d_call: -
v_call: TRBV19
cdr3_nt: TGTGCCAGTAGTACAGCTATCTCTGGGGCCAACGTCCTGACTTTC
cdr3_aa: CASSTAISGANVLTF

j_call: TRBJ2-3
clone_size: many
d_call: TRBD2
v_call: TRBV20-1
cdr3_nt: TGCAGTGCTGTCCAGCGGGAGGTGGGCACAGATACGCAGTATTTT
cdr3_aa: CSAVQREVGTDTQYF

j_call: TRBJ2-1
clone_size: many
d_call: -
v_call: TRBV7-9
cdr3_nt: TGTGCCAGCAGCCACGTTAGCTACAATGAGCAGTTCTTC
cdr3_aa: CASSHVSYNEQFF

j_call: TRBJ2-1
clone_size: -
d_call: TRBD2
v_call: TRBV6-4
cdr3_nt: TGTGCCAGCAGTGTCGGGACTAGCGGTATTAATGAGCAGTTCTTC
cdr3_aa: CASSVGTSGINEQFF

j_call: TRBJ2-7
clone_size: many
d_call: TRBD1
v_call: TRBV5-6
cdr3_nt: TGTGCCAGCAGCTTGGCCGGGACAGGGGGCTCCTACGAGCAGTACTTC
cdr3_aa: CASSLAGTGGSYEQYF

j_call: TRBJ1-1
clone_size: many
d_call: TRBD1
v_call: TRBV20-1
cdr3_nt: TGCAGTGCTCCGGTGGACAGGGGGCCAGAGGGTGAAGCTTTCTTT
cdr3_aa: CSAPVDRGPEGEAFF

j_call: TRBJ1-2
clone_size: many
d_call: -
v_call: TRBV20-1
cdr3_nt: TGCAGTGCTAGAGCTAACTATGGCTACACCTTC
cdr3_aa: CSARANYGYTF

j_call: TRBJ2-7
clone_size: many
d_call: -
v_call: TRBV5-1
cdr3_nt: TGCGCCAGCAGCTTCCCAGGGGTCTACGAGCAGTACTTC
cdr3_aa: CASSFPGVYEQYF

j_call: TRBJ1-3
clone_size: few
d_call: -
v_call: TRBV5-4
cdr3_nt: TGTGCCAGCAGCTTTGGGGGGTATGGAAACACCATATATTTT
cdr3_aa: CASSFGGYGNTIYF

j_call: TRBJ2-1
clone_size: many
d_call: -
v_call: TRBV20-1
cdr3_nt: TGCAGTGCTAGGAACTACCCCTACAATGAGCAGTTCTTC
cdr3_aa: CSARNYPYNEQFF

j_call: TRBJ2-2
clone_size: many
d_call: -
v_call: TRBV7-9
cdr3_nt: TGTGCCAGCAGCCAGGACATTCCCGGGGAGCTGTTTTTT
cdr3_aa: CASSQDIPGELFF

j_call: TRBJ1-1
clone_size: many
d_call: -
v_call: TRBV7-6
cdr3_nt: TGTGCCAGCAGCTTATATCAGGGGAACGAAGCTTTCTTT
cdr3_aa: CASSLYQGNEAFF

j_call: TRBJ2-1
clone_size: many
d_call: -
v_call: TRBV20-1
cdr3_nt: TGCAGTGCTCTGGCGAGACTTTTCAATAGTGAGCAGTTCTTC
cdr3_aa: CSALARLFNSEQFF

j_call: TRBJ2-7
clone_size: many
d_call: TRBD2
v_call: TRBV5-5
cdr3_nt: TGTGCCAGCAGCTTTATACTAGCGGGGTCCTACGAGCAGTACTTC
cdr3_aa: CASSFILAGSYEQYF

j_call: TRBJ2-2
clone_size: few
d_call: TRBD1
v_call: TRBV4-2
cdr3_nt: TGTGCCAGCAGACAGGACAGGACCACCGGGGAGCTGTTTTTT
cdr3_aa: CASRQDRTTGELFF

j_call: TRBJ2-1
clone_size: -
d_call: TRBD2
v_call: TRBV27
cdr3_nt: TGTGCCAGCAGTCCTGCCGGGGGGGGCAATGAGCAGTTCTTC
cdr3_aa: CASSPAGGGNEQFF

j_call: TRBJ2-3
clone_size: few
d_call: TRBD1
v_call: TRBV6-1
cdr3_nt: TGTGCCAGCACCTTTGGATTGACAGGGAACACAGATACGCAGTATTTT
cdr3_aa: CASTFGLTGNTDTQYF

j_call: TRBJ2-1
clone_size: medium-sized
d_call: -
v_call: TRBV29-1
cdr3_nt: TGCAGCGTTGAAGATCTCGCGGGGCGGAATGAGCAGTTCTTC
cdr3_aa: CSVEDLAGRNEQFF